A selection of T cell receptor beta chains follows, all from one sample in a study of T-cell memory formation after mild COVID-19. TCRdb itself ran the 5' RACE reads through MiXCR, one entry per CDR3 protein. The repertoire holds about 270,000 distinct CDR3 sequences, with under 20% as singletons. The sequencing sample was made of PBMCs or a T cell subset sorted from them (not recorded which). The receptors shown here come from a man in his late teens or twenties who had mild COVID-19 (a few samples of this study predate the infection). Cell type and time point are not known. Each CDR3 is given with its conserved first and last residue. The D gene is left open where the match is weak. A clone size is listed for some rows: how often the clone was seen (once, few, many), or a class if it is expanded.

v_gene: TRBV7-3; d_gene: TRBD1; abundance: NA; j_gene: TRBJ2-1; CDR3nt: TGTGCCAGCAGCTGGGGACAGGGCAATGAGCAGTTCTTC; CDR3aa: CASSWGQGNEQFF
v_gene: TRBV18; d_gene: NA; abundance: NA; j_gene: TRBJ1-1; CDR3nt: TGTGCCAGCTCACCAGGATGGGCAGACACTGAAGCTTTCTTT; CDR3aa: CASSPGWADTEAFF
v_gene: TRBV5-1; d_gene: NA; abundance: NA; j_gene: TRBJ2-3; CDR3nt: TGCGCCAGCAGCTTCGGCGCTTACACAGATACGCAGTATTTT; CDR3aa: CASSFGAYTDTQYF
v_gene: TRBV11-2; d_gene: TRBD2; abundance: NA; j_gene: TRBJ2-1; CDR3nt: TGTGCGGACCGGGGAGGGTTCAGGGATGAGCAGTTCTTC; CDR3aa: CADRGGFRDEQFF
v_gene: TRBV4-3; d_gene: NA; abundance: few; j_gene: TRBJ2-7; CDR3nt: TGCGCCAGCAGCCGAGGAGAGACCTACGAGCAGTACTTC; CDR3aa: CASSRGETYEQYF
v_gene: TRBV6-1; d_gene: NA; abundance: NA; j_gene: TRBJ1-5; CDR3nt: TGTGCCAGCACCATGACGGTATACAATCAGCCCCAGCATTTT; CDR3aa: CASTMTVYNQPQHF
v_gene: TRBV6-4; d_gene: TRBD2; abundance: many; j_gene: TRBJ2-4; CDR3nt: TGTGCCAGCAGTGCTGAAGCGGGGTTAGCCAAAAACATTCAGTACTTC; CDR3aa: CASSAEAGLAKNIQYF
v_gene: TRBV28; d_gene: NA; abundance: few; j_gene: TRBJ1-6; CDR3nt: TGTGCCAGCAGACCCCGTGACTTTGTATCACCCCTCCACTTT; CDR3aa: CASRPRDFVSPLHF
v_gene: TRBV27; d_gene: NA; abundance: NA; j_gene: TRBJ1-1; CDR3nt: TGTGCCAGCAGTTTATCGAGGGGCAGTGAAGCTTTCTTT; CDR3aa: CASSLSRGSEAFF
v_gene: TRBV5-1; d_gene: NA; abundance: NA; j_gene: TRBJ2-7; CDR3nt: TGCGCCAGCAGCTCTCTGCCCCAAGTCCCCTACGAGCAGTACTTC; CDR3aa: CASSSLPQVPYEQYF
v_gene: TRBV12-3/TRBV12-4; d_gene: NA; abundance: NA; j_gene: TRBJ1-5; CDR3nt: TGTGCCAGCAGTTTGTGGGAGTCCAATCAGCCCCAGCATTTT; CDR3aa: CASSLWESNQPQHF